The rows below give T cell receptor beta chains drawn from one sample of a study of T cell changes during pregnancy in multiple sclerosis. Data came from immunoSEQ multiplex PCR; TCRdb stores just in-frame clones and leaves some out. The sample consists of roughly 100,000 clones, about nine tenths of them appearing once. Source: peripheral blood, taken in the second trimester of pregnancy. These receptors all come from a female donor in good health, enrolled as a control in a pregnancy study. Both conserved end residues are part of each CDR3. D genes are given only for firm matches. Only part of the rows carry a size: once, few, many, or a class if the clone is expanded.

>-|TRBV6-1|TRBJ2-4|TRBD1
CASSDRGSYLAKNIQYF
TGTGCCAGCAGTGACAGGGGGTCGTATCTAGCCAAAAACATTCAGTACTTC
>-|TRBV7-9|TRBJ2-7|-
CASSLALGQKQYF
TGTGCCAGCAGCTTAGCGCTAGGACAGAAGCAGTACTTC
>-|TRBV6-1|TRBJ2-5|TRBD2
CAGREGGAETQYF
TGTGCCGGCCGGGAGGGAGGGGCAGAGACCCAGTACTTC
>-|TRBV6-1|TRBJ1-2|TRBD1
CASSASTATGVVYGYTF
TGTGCCAGCAGTGCCTCGACTGCCACAGGGGTCGTCTATGGCTACACCTTC
>-|TRBV18|TRBJ1-3|-
CASSKTGTGDSGNTIYF
TGTGCCAGCTCAAAGACCGGGACGGGAGACTCTGGAAACACCATATATTTT
>-|TRBV7-2|TRBJ1-3|-
CASSLVPGNTIYF
TGTGCCAGCAGCTTAGTTCCGGGAAACACCATATATTTT
>-|TRBV28|TRBJ2-7|TRBD2
CASSLGSSGVAYEQYF
TGTGCCAGCAGTTTGGGCTCTAGCGGGGTGGCCTACGAGCAGTACTTC
>once|TRBV9|TRBJ1-2|-
CASSVAQRADENGYTF
TGTGCCAGCAGCGTAGCTCAGCGGGCGGACGAAAATGGCTACACCTTC
>few|TRBV5-1|TRBJ2-5|TRBD1
CASSLASGQGETQYF
TGCGCCAGCAGCTTGGCCTCGGGACAGGGAGAGACCCAGTACTTC
>-|TRBV27|TRBJ1-1|TRBD1
CASSFSAGGNTEAFF
TGTGCCAGCAGTTTTTCGGCAGGGGGGAACACTGAAGCTTTCTTT
>once|TRBV5-1|TRBJ1-2|TRBD1
CASILGKQGAEGANYGYTF
TGCGCCAGCATCCTAGGGAAACAGGGGGCGGAGGGAGCTAACTATGGCTACACCTTC
>-|TRBV2|TRBJ1-1|TRBD1
CASSGDRGANFGGTEAFF
TGTGCCAGCAGTGGGGACAGGGGCGCTAATTTCGGGGGGACTGAAGCTTTCTTT
>-|TRBV5-3|TRBJ1-1|TRBD1
CARSFDRDTEAFF
TGTGCCAGAAGCTTTGACAGGGACACTGAAGCTTTCTTT
>-|TRBV4-3|TRBJ2-7|-
CASSLAGTGGYEQYF
TGCGCCAGCAGCCTAGCCGGCACCGGCGGGTACGAGCAGTACTTC
>-|TRBV19|TRBJ1-2|TRBD1
CASSAVRTGANYGYTF
TGTGCCAGTAGTGCAGTCCGGACAGGCGCTAACTATGGCTACACCTTC
>-|TRBV19|TRBJ2-3|TRBD1
CASSIPGQRVTDTQYF
TGTGCCAGTAGTATCCCGGGACAGAGAGTCACAGATACGCAGTATTTT
>-|TRBV18|TRBJ2-3|-
CASSLFTDTQYF
TGTGCCAGCTCGTTATTCACAGATACGCAGTATTTT
>few|TRBV18|TRBJ1-5|-
CASSPTADSNQPQHF
TGTGCCAGCTCACCAACGGCGGATAGCAATCAGCCCCAGCATTTT
>-|TRBV28|TRBJ1-1|TRBD1
CASSTGVNTEAFF
TGTGCCAGCAGCACAGGGGTAAACACTGAAGCTTTCTTT
>-|TRBV14|TRBJ2-7|-
CASSLFPGKTGNYEQYF
TGTGCCAGCAGCCTCTTCCCGGGGAAGACTGGGAACTACGAGCAGTACTTC
>-|TRBV18|TRBJ1-6|-
CASSSDSSYNSPLHF
TGTGCCAGCTCCTCCGATAGCTCCTATAATTCACCCCTCCACTTT
>-|TRBV11-1|TRBJ2-7|TRBD2
CASSPPPLAGHSYEQYF
TGTGCCAGCAGCCCCCCCCCGCTAGCGGGGCACTCCTACGAGCAGTACTTC
>-|TRBV5-1|TRBJ2-3|TRBD1
CASSSQGSTDTQYF
TGCGCCAGCAGCTCACAGGGGAGCACAGATACGCAGTATTTT
>-|TRBV5-1|TRBJ2-6|-
CASSSSTAGANVLTF
TGCGCCAGCAGCTCTTCGACAGCTGGGGCCAACGTCCTGACTTTC
>-|TRBV2|TRBJ2-6|-
CASRVLVTGANVLTF
TGTGCCAGCAGGGTACTAGTTACGGGGGCCAACGTCCTGACTTTC
>-|TRBV4-1|TRBJ2-5|-
CASSQAELQLGTQYF
TGCGCCAGCAGCCAAGCTGAACTACAACTTGGGACCCAGTACTTC
>-|TRBV5-1|TRBJ2-5|-
CASSSQGPETQYF
TGCGCCAGCAGCTCCCAGGGGCCGGAGACCCAGTACTTC
>-|TRBV19|TRBJ1-4|-
CASSSSLREVATNEKLFF
TGTGCCAGTAGTTCCTCCCTCCGGGAGGTTGCAACTAATGAAAAACTGTTTTTT
>-|TRBV7-2|TRBJ2-7|-
CASSLARVGPYEQYF
TGTGCCAGCAGCTTAGCCAGGGTTGGTCCCTACGAGCAGTACTTC